This entry describes one T cell receptor beta chain. The CDR3 spans 16 residues. This entry belongs to a study of cytomegalovirus exposure and HLA in healthy donors. PCR amplification relied on 60 Vbeta primers (plus 13 Jbeta primers). Produced via immunoSEQ multiplex PCR; TCRdb's table is partial and in-frame only. Recorded here are over 35,000 clones; the top ten clones represent around 1.7%. Sequenced input: PBMCs. The chain joins TRBV1 to TRBJ2-2; the table calls TRBD1, which could not be checked here. TRBV1 is a documented pseudogene. This sequence originates from a woman in her twenties or thirties in good health and CMV-seronegative. CDR3 in DNA: TGCACCAGCAGCCCGGGACACCACCCTTGGGGCGGGGAGCTGTTTTTT. Translation: CTSSPGHHPWGGELFF.